This T cell receptor beta chain was recorded in a study of T cell responses to AZD1222 COVID-19 vaccine. Generated by immunoSEQ multiplex PCR, the TCRdb table keeps only in-frame clones and is missing some. This table has 65,000 to 100,000 clones, roughly 86% appearing once. Study conclusions and caveats: No repertoire was sampled before or during the peak T cell response, only after it.

CDR1 and CDR2 from the germline V gene are SGHVS and FQNEAQ. Trimming removed 5 bases from V and 7 bases from J, with 17 bases in between. The CDR3 length is 14 residues. As concerns this clone: Antigen specificity is unknown.

The chain joins TRBV7-8 to TRBJ1-2, with unresolved D. This specimen consisted of peripheral blood, obtained 28 days after the second AZD1222 dose. The TCR was taken from an adult who received the AZD1222 COVID-19 vaccine. CDR3: CASSRRSGDSGYTF. The CDR3 coding sequence is TGTGCCAGCAGCCGCCGTAGCGGGGATAGTGGCTACACCTTC.